These 28 T cell receptor beta chains were sequenced from one sample in a study of neurological immune-mediated disorders (dated by TCRdb to the late 2010s). Library prep was done by 5' RACE. The data were produced on an Illumina HiSeq 2500. TCRdb trimmed the raw reads at Q25, called clones with MiXCR and kept productive beta chains. Identical CDR3 proteins give one entry, which carries the most common genes and DNA. The sample profile shows tens of thousands of distinct CDR3 sequences; 15% of them were found once. The ten biggest clones cover 27% of the sample. Sequencing used PBMCs. These receptors all come from a man in his 70s in good health.

This clonotype has a count of ten or more. J is TRBJ2-1 and V is TRBV18; D remains ambiguous. The CDR3 has 12 residues. V was pared by 5 bases and J by 8 bases, with 10 bases between. Per germline, CDR1 KGHSH and CDR2 LQKENI. DNA of the CDR3: TGTGCCAGCTCATCTACACGCGATGAGCAGTTCTTC. Translated: CASSSTRDEQFF.

This clonotype showed up many times. The chain carries TRBV7-2 and TRBJ2-7, with a possible D match to TRBD1 (6 bases). CDR1 and CDR2 (germline): SGHTA, FQGNSA. The CDR3 spans 16 residues. With 5 bases removed from V and 1 base from J, the gap between germline ends came to 18 bases. The CDR3 region is CASSLWGQGLSYEQYF. The CDR3, as DNA: TGTGCCAGCAGCCTCTGGGGGCAGGGGCTTTCCTACGAGCAGTACTTC.

This clonotype has just a few counts. The chain recombines TRBV3-1 with TRBJ2-7; possible D gene TRBD1, 6 bases. Per the germline V gene, CDR1 is LGHDT and CDR2 is YNNKEL (reference sequence). The CDR3 length is 12 residues. V was pared by 4 bases and J by 4 bases, with 8 bases between. In DNA, the CDR3 is TGTGCCAGCAGCCCCACAGGGTACGAGCAGTACTTC. Protein: CASSPTGYEQYF.

The chain uses TRBV7-2 and TRBJ2-2; D unclear. Trimming removed 3 bases from V and 3 bases from J, with 2 bases in between. CDR1 and CDR2 (germline): SGHTA, FQGNSA. This CDR3 contains 12 residues. CDR3 in DNA: TGTGCCAGCAGCTTCCACACCGGGGAGCTGTTTTTT. Encoded protein: CASSFHTGELFF.

Points on this clonotype: Without the conserved terminal phenylalanine or tryptophan, this CDR3 likely stems from a read error. This chain connects TRBV7-8 to TRBJ1-1, with D hard to call. Germline V gene data show CDR1 as SGHVS and CDR2 as FQNEAQ. This CDR3 is 14 amino acids long. V lost 5 bases and J lost 5, with 15 bases in between. Written as DNA, the CDR3 is TGTGCCAGCAGCCCCCAGAACGTGCGAACTGAAGCTTTCTGT. As protein: CASSPQNVRTEAFC.

This clonotype has ten or more counts. The rearrangement links TRBV5-5 to TRBJ1-2; 9 bases agree with TRBD1. J lost 0 bases, V lost 4 bases, and 4 bases had no gene match. CDR3 length equals 15 residues. Germline CDR1 is SGHKS and CDR2 is YYEKEE (reference sequence). Here the CDR3 reads CASSLTGGANYGYTF. The CDR3 bases are TGTGCCAGCAGCCTGACAGGGGGAGCTAACTATGGCTACACCTTC.

The chain couples TRBV11-2 to TRBJ1-5; D is perhaps TRBD1 (5 bases). The CDR3 totals 14 residues. The V gene lost 5 bases and the J gene lost 4 bases, with 12 bases spanning the gap. Germline CDR1 reads SGHAT; CDR2 reads FQNNGV. CDR3 in amino acids: CASSLGGVNQPQHF. DNA of the CDR3: TGTGCCAGCAGCCTTGGGGGGGTGAATCAGCCCCAGCATTTT.

This clonotype was seen many times. The chain links TRBV6-5 to TRBJ2-3; D gene uncertain. V was trimmed by 3 bases and J by 4 bases, leaving 17 bases between them. CDR1 is MNHEY and CDR2 is SVGAGI in the germline V gene. There are 16 residues in the CDR3. CDR3 coding DNA: TGTGCCAGCAGTTATCGGTCCGGTTATTTCGCAGATACGCAGTATTTT. This encodes CASSYRSGYFADTQYF.

This clonotype was picked up many times. The chain recombines TRBV5-1 with TRBJ2-5, with 16 nucleotides matching TRBD2. With 4 bases clipped from V and 3 bases from J, the junction kept 6 bases outside the gene matches. From germline, CDR1 is SGHRS and CDR2 YFSETQ. The CDR3 totals 17 residues. The chain's CDR3 is CASSRGLAGGPEETQYF. DNA of the CDR3: TGCGCCAGCAGCCGGGGACTAGCGGGGGGGCCTGAAGAGACCCAGTACTTC.

This clonotype has ten or more counts. The CDR3 sequence: CASSGEDPTSGASTDTQYF. The DNA of the CDR3 is TGTGCCAGCAGTGGAGAAGATCCGACTAGCGGGGCTAGCACAGATACGCAGTATTTT. This chain connects TRBV25-1 to TRBJ2-3; 11 nucleotides line up with TRBD2. Germline V lookup: CDR1 MGHDK, CDR2 SYGVNS. Trimming cost V 4 bases and J 0 bases; bases outside gene matches: 12. The CDR3 has 19 residues.

This clonotype was seen ten or more times. The gene calls are TRBV5-1 and TRBJ1-6; 7 bases are a match to TRBD1. The germline gives CDR1 SGHRS, CDR2 YFSETQ. With 4 bases clipped from V and 9 bases from J, the junction kept 13 bases outside the gene matches. The CDR3 covers 16 residues. The CDR3 loop is CASSPTGGGEGSPLHF. In nucleotides, the CDR3 is TGCGCCAGCAGCCCGACAGGAGGGGGCGAAGGTTCACCCCTCCACTTT.

This clonotype was recorded at least ten times. This sequence joins TRBV7-3 and TRBJ2-1; 12 nucleotides match TRBD1. In germline, CDR1 is SGHTA, CDR2 FQGTGA. V trimming: 8 bases; J trimming: 10 bases; junction bases outside the gene matches: 12. CDR3 size: 15 residues. The CDR3 spells CASAPGTGGEGEQFF. In DNA form, the CDR3 reads TGTGCCAGCGCGCCTGGGACAGGGGGCGAAGGAGAGCAGTTCTTC.

This clonotype was recorded at least ten times. The V gene is TRBV18, the J gene TRBJ2-1, with D hard to call. The CDR3 sequence is 12 residues long. Trimming pared 1 base from V and 9 bases from J, leaving 7 bases between. The V gene's germline CDR1 is KGHSH and CDR2 LQKENI. The chain's CDR3 is CASSPLDGEQFF. Here the CDR3 DNA reads TGTGCCAGCTCACCACTCGACGGTGAGCAGTTCTTC.

The CDR3 here is CASSLGNRGADTQYF. The CDR3 DNA is TGTGCCAGCAGCTTGGGCAACAGGGGGGCAGATACGCAGTATTTT. V gene TRBV7-2 combines with J gene TRBJ2-3; 8 nucleotides agree with TRBD1. From germline, CDR1 is SGHTA and CDR2 FQGNSA. CDR3 length: 15 residues. V lost 3 bases and J lost 4; bases outside the gene matches: 6.

This clonotype was seen many times. The V gene is TRBV20-1, the J gene TRBJ2-1; 10 positions match TRBD2. The CDR3 runs to 13 residues. Germline values: CDR1 DFQATT, CDR2 SNEGSKA (reference sequence). The junction had 11 bases not matched to a gene; V was cut back by 3 bases and J by 15 bases. The CDR3 DNA sequence: TGCAGTGCTAGTCCTAGCGGGGGTACACTGACGTTCTTC. Encoded protein: CSASPSGGTLTFF.

This clonotype is a singleton in its sample. At one end, the junction sequence differs from germline, possibly due to a read error. The chain is built from TRBV5-6 and TRBJ1-2, with TRBD1 matching 8 bases. The CDR3 sequence is 18 residues long. In germline, CDR1 is SGHDT, CDR2 YYEEEE. The CDR3 DNA is TGTGCCAGCGGCTTACCTAGACAGGGGCACCCCGGTGGCTATGGCTACACCTTC. It translates to CASGLPRQGHPGGYGYTF.

About this clonotype: Because the CDR3 is missing its conserved closing phenylalanine or tryptophan, this is likely a read error. The V gene is TRBV29-1, the J gene TRBJ2-7; 10 nucleotides match TRBD1. Germline V gene lookup returns CDR1 SQVTM and CDR2 ANQGSEA. J gave up 5 bases and V 4 bases, and 5 bases lay outside the gene matches. This CDR3 has 13 amino acids. CDR3 in amino acids: CSVAGQGYDEQYL. CDR3 DNA sequence: TGCAGCGTTGCGGGACAGGGGTACGACGAGCAGTACTTA.

This clonotype has at least ten counts. The V and J genes are TRBV28 and TRBJ2-7; TRBD1 matches at 8 bases. Germline V gene lookup returns CDR1 MDHEN and CDR2 SYDVKM. The V gene end was trimmed by 6 bases and the J gene end by 9 bases; junction bases not matched to a gene: 19. The CDR3 extends over 16 amino acids. CDR3 amino acids: CASSYPQGARVGGQYF. In nucleotides, the CDR3 is TGTGCCAGCAGCTATCCCCAGGGGGCGCGCGTTGGTGGGCAGTACTTC.

This clonotype was recorded at least ten times. J is TRBJ1-1 and V is TRBV5-1; D may be TRBD1 (5 bases). V was shortened by 0 bases and J by 5 bases, with 11 bases between the two germline ends. The germline V gene has CDR1 SGHRS and CDR2 YFSETQ. This CDR3 comprises 14 residues. The chain's CDR3 is CASSLATGGTEAFF. Here the CDR3 DNA reads TGCGCCAGCAGCTTGGCAACGGGGGGAACTGAAGCTTTCTTT. Complete variable domain (other parts from reference TRBV5-1 and TRBJ1-1): KAGVTQTPRYLIKTRGQQVTLSCSPISGHRSVSWYQQTPGQGLQFLFEYFSETQRNKGNFPGRFSGRQFSNSRSEMNVSTLELGDSALYLCASSLATGGTEAFFGQGTRLTVV.

The chain is built from TRBV6-2 or TRBV6-3 and TRBJ2-5, with TRBD2 matching 11 bases. This CDR3 has 16 residues. V lost 5 bases to trimming and J lost 2 bases; unmatched junction nucleotides: 7. Germline V lookup: CDR1 MNHEY, CDR2 SVGEGT. CDR3 in amino acids: CASSPRGTSGQETQYF. The CDR3 bases are TGTGCCAGCAGTCCTCGTGGGACTAGCGGACAAGAGACCCAGTACTTC.

The chain employs TRBV19 and TRBJ2-7; a possible D gene is TRBD2 (6 bases). Trimming left V 1 base short and J 4 bases short, with 14 bases between. Germline V gene lookup returns CDR1 LNHDA and CDR2 SQIVND (reference sequence). The CDR3 has 15 amino acids. In DNA form, the CDR3 reads TGTGCCAGTAGTATAGCCCCGGGAGCGACTTACGAGCAGTACTTC. Translation: CASSIAPGATYEQYF.

There are many counts of this clonotype. J is TRBJ2-7 and V is TRBV12-3 or TRBV12-4; TRBD1 matches at 7 bases. This CDR3 has 15 residues. Unmatched junction bases numbered 10, after V lost 5 bases and J lost 3 bases. For the CDR3, the DNA is TGTGCCAGCAGTCCGACAGGGCCCGGACTCTACGAGCAGTACTTC. Translating gives CASSPTGPGLYEQYF.

This clonotype has at least ten counts. The rearrangement links TRBV6-6 to TRBJ1-1; weak D call: TRBD1 (6 bases). Trimming shortened V by 2 bases and J by 1 base, and 11 bases separated the two germline ends. Germline-derived CDR1 and CDR2 are MNHNY and SVGAGI (reference sequence). The CDR3 covers 15 residues. CDR3 amino acids: CASSYLTGSNTEAFF. DNA of the CDR3: TGTGCCAGCAGTTACCTAACAGGGTCGAACACTGAAGCTTTCTTT.

This clonotype was seen ten or more times. The rearrangement links TRBV12-3 or TRBV12-4 to TRBJ2-2, with D possibly TRBD2 on 6 matching bases. CDR3 size: 12 residues. The V and J ends lost 7 bases and 7 bases respectively, with 10 bases between them. The CDR3 nucleotides read TGTGCCAGCACCGCGGGGCGCGGGGAGCTGTTTTTT. Encoded protein: CASTAGRGELFF.

This clonotype appeared many times. The chain carries TRBV6-2 or TRBV6-3 and TRBJ2-3; D is undetermined. The CDR3 is made up of 16 amino acids. In germline, CDR1 is MNHEY, CDR2 SVGEGT. Trimming stripped 0 bases from V and 2 bases from J, with 12 bases between. The CDR3 loop is CASSYSARQITDTQYF. The CDR3, as DNA: TGTGCCAGCAGTTACTCAGCGAGACAAATCACAGATACGCAGTATTTT.

This clonotype was detected ten times or more. The chain recombines TRBV4-2 with TRBJ2-5; 7 nucleotides line up with TRBD2. The germline gives CDR1 LGHNA, CDR2 YNFKEQ. The CDR3 length is 15 residues. V gave up 1 base and J gave up 5 bases; unmatched junction bases: 7. CDR3 coding DNA: TGTGCCAGCAGCCAAGTAGCGGGCCAAGGGGAGACCCAGTACTTC. Translating gives CASSQVAGQGETQYF.

This clonotype was seen repeatedly, ten times or more. V and J are TRBV29-1 and TRBJ1-3; D unclear. The CDR3 totals 12 residues. Germline values: CDR1 SQVTM, CDR2 ANQGSEA. Trimming took off 0 bases at V and 9 bases at J, with 9 bases between the two ends. The CDR3, as DNA: TGCAGCGTTGAAGAGGCTTCTTCCACCATATATTTT. As protein: CSVEEASSTIYF.

This clonotype was picked up many times. The gene calls are TRBV6-1 and TRBJ1-2; D is unresolved. The CDR3 has 15 amino acids. In germline, CDR1 is MNHNS, CDR2 SASEGT. Trimming removed 0 bases at V and 6 bases at J, with 14 bases between. CDR3 nucleotide sequence: TGTGCCAGCAGTGAAGCATCGAGGGCCTATCATGGCTACACCTTC. It encodes CASSEASRAYHGYTF.